The 23 T cell receptor beta chains presented below share a single source sample, sequenced in a study of blood T cell repertoires in COVID-19. The assay was immunoSEQ multiplex PCR, and TCRdb's table has in-frame clones only and misses some. The sample has a few hundred thousand clones, more than 75% seen once. The specimen was peripheral blood. Receptors originate from a man aged 50 or older who had recovered from COVID-19.

This rearrangement joins TRBV4-1 to TRBJ2-4, with D perhaps matching TRBD2 (5 bases). The length of the CDR3 is 16 residues. Between the trimmed V and J ends, which lost 0 bases and 0 bases, there was a span of 9 bases. Germline V CDR1 and CDR2: MGHRA, YSYEKL. CDR3 bases: TGCGCCAGCAGCCAAGAAATCCGGGGAGCCAAAAACATTCAGTACTTC. It translates to CASSQEIRGAKNIQYF.

The chain has TRBV9 and TRBJ1-2, with D tentatively TRBD1 (6 bases). Germline V gene data show CDR1 as SGDLS and CDR2 as YYNGEE. V was pared by 4 bases and J by 3 bases, with 19 bases between. The CDR3 contains 16 residues. The CDR3 loop is CASSPRPGTNYYGYTF. CDR3 DNA: TGTGCCAGCAGCCCCCGGCCGGGGACAAATTACTATGGCTACACCTTC.

This rearrangement joins TRBV7-9 to TRBJ1-2; possibly TRBD1 for D (5 bases). Trimming left V 5 bases short and J 2 bases short, with 15 bases between. From germline, CDR1 is SEHNR and CDR2 FQNEAQ (reference sequence). CDR3 length: 15 amino acids. CDR3 sequence reads: CASSLNYAGNYGYTF. DNA for the CDR3: TGTGCCAGCAGCCTAAACTACGCAGGGAACTATGGCTACACCTTC.

The rearrangement joins TRBV27 to TRBJ2-7; 11 nucleotides line up with TRBD2. Germline CDR1 and CDR2: MNHEY and SMNVEV (reference sequence). The CDR3 extends over 18 amino acids. J gave up 3 bases and V 3 bases, and 13 bases lay outside the gene matches. This chain's CDR3 is CASSLGLAGGPVVYEQYF. The CDR3 DNA reads TGTGCCAGCAGTTTGGGGCTAGCGGGAGGCCCGGTAGTCTACGAGCAGTACTTC.

J is TRBJ2-2 and V is TRBV3-1 (or the pseudogene TRBV3-2); weak D call: TRBD1 (7 bases). Germline CDR1 LGHDT, CDR2 YNNKEL (reference sequence). The CDR3 runs 16 residues. V was cut by 7 bases and J by 3 bases, with 18 bases left in between. In DNA form, the CDR3 reads TGTGCCAGCACCCCTGAGGGCAGGGGGGACACCGGGGAGCTGTTTTTT. It codes for CASTPEGRGDTGELFF.

This CDR3 is CATSAGTDTQYF. CDR3 in DNA: TGTGCCACCTCAGCGGGCACAGATACGCAGTATTTT. The gene calls are TRBV27 and TRBJ2-3; tentative D call: TRBD2 (5 bases). The CDR3 loop spans 12 amino acids. With 10 bases removed from V and 1 base from J, the gap between germline ends came to 9 bases. Germline values: CDR1 MNHEY, CDR2 SMNVEV (reference sequence).

The CDR3 region is CASRGENTGELFF. CDR3 bases: TGTGCCAGCCGGGGGGAAAACACCGGGGAGCTGTTTTTT. V and J are TRBV7-9 and TRBJ2-2; 7 bases fit TRBD2. The V segment lost 8 bases and the J segment 2 bases; nucleotides outside the gene matches: 2. The V gene's germline CDR1 is SEHNR and CDR2 FQNEAQ (reference sequence). The CDR3 sequence is 13 residues long.

The rearrangement joins TRBV30 to TRBJ1-2; the match to TRBD1 covers 9 bases. Germline CDR1 is GTSNPN and CDR2 is SVGIG (reference sequence). Trimming took 5 bases from V and 0 from J; bases not matched to a gene: 13. The CDR3 spans 17 residues. DNA for the CDR3: TGTGCCTGGCGCTTCCGGGACAGGGCAGGAGCTAACTATGGCTACACCTTC. Translating it yields CAWRFRDRAGANYGYTF.

The genes are TRBV5-4 and TRBJ2-1; TRBD2 matches at 12 bases. The CDR3 totals 16 residues. Trimming took 6 bases from V and 8 from J; bases not matched to a gene: 12. Germline assignment: CDR1 SGHNT and CDR2 YYREEE (reference sequence). The CDR3 DNA is TGTGCCAGCAATCAGCGGCTAGCGGGAGGGGCGGATGAGCAGTTCTTC. Translated, it gives CASNQRLAGGADEQFF. Using reference TRBV5-4 and TRBJ2-1 for the parts outside the CDR3, the full variable domain is ETGVTQSPTHLIKTRGQQVTLRCSSQSGHNTVSWYQQALGQGPQFIFQYYREEENGRGNFPPRFSGLQFPNYSSELNVNALELDDSALYLCASNQRLAGGADEQFFGPGTRLTVL.

The chain links TRBV6-1 to TRBJ1-6, with a possible D match to TRBD1 (6 bases). The CDR3 is made up of 15 amino acids. Trimming pared 0 bases from V and 10 bases from J, leaving 13 bases between. Germline lookup yields CDR1 MNHNS and CDR2 SASEGT. CDR3 bases: TGTGCCAGCAGTGAAGCCACAGGGTCAGGGTCACCCCTCCACTTT. Encoded protein: CASSEATGSGSPLHF.

The chain joins TRBV5-8 to TRBJ2-1; 9 bases align to TRBD2. Per the germline V gene, CDR1 is SGHTS and CDR2 is YDEGEE. The CDR3 contains 15 residues. Trimming removed 4 bases from V and 5 bases from J; junction bases left unmatched: 7. CDR3 loop: CASSQSGRSHNEQFF. CDR3 in DNA: TGTGCCAGCAGCCAGAGCGGGAGGTCCCACAATGAGCAGTTCTTC.

The chain uses TRBV30 and TRBJ1-5; D ambiguous. The CDR3 totals 13 residues. CDR1 is GTSNPN, CDR2 SVGIG, per germline (reference sequence). V was pared by 2 bases and J by 4 bases, with 9 bases between. The CDR3: CAWSPGPNQPQHF. The CDR3 coding sequence is TGTGCCTGGAGTCCTGGCCCAAATCAGCCCCAGCATTTT.

The chain combines TRBV10-1 with TRBJ2-2, with 10 bases aligning to TRBD2. Germline V gives CDR1 WNHNN, CDR2 SYGVQD (reference sequence). This CDR3 contains 18 residues. J gave up 2 bases and V 2 bases, and 8 bases lay outside the gene matches. Written as DNA, the CDR3 is TGCGCCAGCAGTGAGAATAAATTAGCGGGAGGAAACACCGGGGAGCTGTTTTTT. Its translation: CASSENKLAGGNTGELFF.

The chain joins TRBV11-2 to TRBJ2-2; the D is unclear. Germline V CDR1 and CDR2: SGHAT, FQNNGV. The V gene lost 2 bases and the J gene lost 0 bases, with 10 bases spanning the gap. CDR3 length: 16 amino acids. The CDR3 here is CASSLSASTNTGELFF. The DNA for the CDR3 is TGTGCCAGCAGCTTATCAGCGTCTACGAACACCGGGGAGCTGTTTTTT.

This chain links TRBV14 with TRBJ2-4; tentatively, D is TRBD1 (6 bases). Trimming removed 4 bases at V and 0 bases at J, with 16 bases between. CDR1 and CDR2 from the germline V gene are SGHDN and FVKESK. This CDR3 has 17 residues. CDR3 DNA: TGTGCCAGCAGCCTCGGGACAACGGAATTAGCCAAAAACATTCAGTACTTC. It is translated as CASSLGTTELAKNIQYF.

This clone was seen only a few times. J is TRBJ2-3 and V is TRBV2, with D tentatively TRBD2 (5 bases). Trimming stripped 11 bases from V and 0 bases from J, with 15 bases between. Germline CDR1 is SNHLY and CDR2 is FYNNEI. The CDR3 is 14 amino acids. CDR3 amino acids: CASKERESTDTQYF. CDR3 coding DNA: TGTGCCTCCAAAGAGAGGGAGAGCACAGATACGCAGTATTTT.

In this sample, this clone turned up a few times. The chain employs TRBV6-5 and TRBJ2-7, with TRBD2 matching over 13 bases. This CDR3 comprises 16 residues. Germline V gives CDR1 MNHEY, CDR2 SVGAGI. Trimming removed 2 bases from V and 3 bases from J; junction bases left unmatched: 4. The CDR3 spells CASSYRTSGSFYEQYF. In nucleotides, the CDR3 is TGTGCCAGCAGTTACCGGACTAGCGGGAGTTTCTACGAGCAGTACTTC.

The chain is built from TRBV19 and TRBJ2-2; TRBD1 agrees at 8 bases. The CDR3 length is 12 residues. Germline-derived CDR1 and CDR2 are LNHDA and SQIVND (reference sequence). After removal of 9 bases from V and 4 bases from J, the junction contained 1 base not matched to a gene. CDR3 sequence (DNA): TGTGCCAGCGGACAGGGCACCGGGGAGCTGTTTTTT. It is translated as CASGQGTGELFF.

CDR3 sequence: CASSLAKYEQYF. DNA of the CDR3: TGTGCCAGCAGCTTAGCGAAATACGAGCAGTACTTC. The J gene is TRBJ2-7, the V gene TRBV5-6; D is unclear. The CDR3 totals 12 residues. Trimming cost V 2 bases and J 4 bases, with 7 bases left between them. CDR1 is SGHDT and CDR2 is YYEEEE in the germline V gene.

The V gene is TRBV19, the J gene TRBJ1-1; D is perhaps TRBD1 (6 bases). The CDR3 sequence is 12 residues long. Germline V CDR1 and CDR2: LNHDA, SQIVND (reference sequence). Trimming removed 4 bases from V and 7 bases from J, with 10 bases in between. The CDR3 nucleotides read TGTGCCAGTAGTACCGACAGGAGTGAAGCTTTCTTT. Protein product: CASSTDRSEAFF.

With respect to this clone: The same CDR3 arises from other DNA sequences in this sample as well. V usage is TRBV4-2 and J usage is TRBJ2-7; TRBD2 agrees at 7 bases. With V trimmed by 0 bases and J by 2 bases, 7 bases remained unmatched. The germline V gene encodes CDR1 LGHNA and CDR2 YNFKEQ. This CDR3 spans 16 amino acids. DNA of the CDR3: TGTGCCAGCAGCCAAGATTTGATAGCGGGCCCCTACGAGCAGTACTTC. As protein: CASSQDLIAGPYEQYF.

Here the CDR3 reads CASRPGVTSGRVYEQYF. CDR3 coding DNA: TGTGCAAGTCGACCCGGGGTTACTAGCGGGAGGGTATACGAGCAGTACTTC. The rearrangement links TRBV12-2 to TRBJ2-7; TRBD2, the table's D call, was not compared with the DNA. TRBV12-2 is flagged as a pseudogene. This CDR3 contains 17 residues.

A word on this clone: An end of the junction differs from the germline gene, which may be a read error. The chain combines TRBV9 with TRBJ2-7; 8 positions match TRBD2. CDR3 length: 15 residues. Germline assignment: CDR1 SGDLS and CDR2 YYNGEE. In DNA form, the CDR3 reads TGTGCCAGCTCCCCGGGAGTAGCGGGGCCCTATGAGCAGTACTTC. Translating gives CASSPGVAGPYEQYF.